Listed here are 28 T cell receptor beta chains from one sample, sequenced in a study of shared clonotypes between healthy human individuals. The data were produced by immunoSEQ multiplex PCR, yet TCRdb's version contains in-frame clones alone and is incomplete. The sample records roughly 500,000 clones, 95% to 97% being singletons. The sequenced sample consisted of naive CD4+ T cells sorted from blood. The subset: CD45RA+ positively selected. The receptors were gathered from a woman aged 25 to 39 in good health.

The chain links TRBV10-3 to TRBJ1-4; D is ambiguous. V dropped 0 bases and J dropped 0 bases, with 5 bases sitting between them. The CDR3 has 15 amino acids. CDR1 and CDR2 (germline): ENHRY, SYGVKD. CDR3 loop: CAISESTATNEKLFF. CDR3 sequence (DNA): TGTGCCATCAGTGAGTCAACAGCAACTAATGAAAAACTGTTTTTT.

Only one count was recorded for this clone. The CDR3 sequence is CASRYDSNYGYTF. CDR3 nucleotides: TGTGCCAGCAGATACGACAGCAACTATGGCTACACCTTC. The V gene is TRBV6-5, the J gene TRBJ1-2; D may be TRBD1 (5 bases). The CDR3 totals 13 residues. Germline V CDR1 and CDR2: MNHEY, SVGAGI. V lost 6 bases to trimming and J lost 2 bases, with 10 bases between them.

The J gene is TRBJ2-7, the V gene TRBV10-3; possibly TRBD2 for D (5 bases). The CDR3 is made up of 14 amino acids. Germline assignment: CDR1 ENHRY and CDR2 SYGVKD. With 7 bases removed from V and 3 bases from J, the gap between germline ends came to 16 bases. The CDR3: CAITYGEGFYEQYF. In DNA, the CDR3 is TGTGCCATCACCTACGGGGAAGGGTTCTACGAGCAGTACTTC.

The genes are TRBV28 and TRBJ2-5, with a tentative D call TRBD1 (5 bases). Germline CDR1 reads MDHEN; CDR2 reads SYDVKM. Between the trimmed V and J ends, which lost 4 bases and 6 bases, there was a span of 21 bases. The CDR3 totals 16 residues. The CDR3 loop is CASSSPRAGKYKTQYF. DNA of the CDR3: TGTGCCAGCAGTTCCCCCCGGGCAGGGAAGTATAAGACCCAGTACTTC.

The chain is built from TRBV27 and TRBJ2-7; maybe TRBD1 (5 bases). Germline CDR1 MNHEY, CDR2 SMNVEV (reference sequence). The CDR3 consists of 14 residues. V lost 4 bases and J lost 1, with 11 bases in between. The CDR3 coding sequence is TGTGCCAGCAGTTGGGGCAGGCCATCCTACGAGCAGTACTTC. Translation: CASSWGRPSYEQYF.

A remark on this clone: Other nucleotide sequences in the sample specify the same CDR3. The V and J genes are TRBV4-1 and TRBJ2-7, with TRBD1 identical over 8 bases. CDR3 length equals 15 residues. The germline V gene has CDR1 MGHRA and CDR2 YSYEKL. The J segment lost 4 bases and the V segment lost 2 bases, leaving 7 bases of the junction unmatched. CDR3 in amino acids: CASSQTGTGGYEQYF. The DNA for the CDR3 is TGCGCCAGCAGCCAAACCGGGACAGGTGGGTACGAGCAGTACTTC.

The V call is TRBV5-4, the J call TRBJ1-5, with D hard to call. The germline CDR1 and CDR2 sequences are SGHNT and YYREEE (reference sequence). V lost 4 bases and J lost 3, with 14 bases in between. The CDR3 sequence is 15 residues long. The CDR3 reads CASSPSRGFNQPQHF. The DNA for the CDR3 is TGTGCCAGCAGCCCATCTCGGGGATTCAATCAGCCCCAGCATTTT.

Here the CDR3 DNA reads TGCGCCAGCAGCTTGCTAGGGACTAGCGGGATCCAAGAGACCCAGTACTTC. Translated: CASSLLGTSGIQETQYF. The V gene is TRBV5-1, the J gene TRBJ2-5; TRBD2 matches 13 bases. With 1 base clipped from V and 1 base from J, the junction kept 4 bases outside the gene matches. This CDR3 comprises 17 residues. The V gene's germline CDR1 is SGHRS and CDR2 YFSETQ.

In DNA form, the CDR3 reads TGTGCCAGCAGTCTTGCCTCGGAGGAAAAACTGTTTTTT. It yields the protein CASSLASEEKLFF. The chain employs TRBV28 and TRBJ1-4, with unresolved D. V was pared by 5 bases and J by 8 bases, with 12 bases between. The CDR3 covers 13 residues. The germline CDR1 and CDR2 sequences are MDHEN and SYDVKM.

V is TRBV5-1 and J is TRBJ2-7; 9 bases match TRBD2. Germline lookup yields CDR1 SGHRS and CDR2 YFSETQ. J was trimmed by 7 bases and V by 1 base; bases with no gene match: 12. This CDR3 region has 16 residues. The CDR3 DNA sequence: TGCGCCAGCAGCTTGTCCCTAGCGGGGCTTGAGAGGGAGCAGTACTTC. This sequence encodes CASSLSLAGLEREQYF. Together with reference TRBV5-1 and TRBJ2-7, the CDR3 gives the full variable domain: KAGVTQTPRYLIKTRGQQVTLSCSPISGHRSVSWYQQTPGQGLQFLFEYFSETQRNKGNFPGRFSGRQFSNSRSEMNVSTLELGDSALYLCASSLSLAGLEREQYFGPGTRLTVT.

On this clone: The junction departs from the called germline gene at one end, perhaps through a read error. The rearrangement joins TRBV6-1 to TRBJ2-7; no reliable D call. Germline CDR1 reads MNHNS; CDR2 reads SASEGT. The CDR3 loop spans 11 amino acids. The CDR3 nucleotides are TGTGCCAGCAGTGCGGTGGCCGTATGGGACTTC. Its protein product is CASSAVAVWDF.

V and J are TRBV28 and TRBJ1-2; the D is unclear. Germline CDR1 reads MDHEN; CDR2 reads SYDVKM. The CDR3 is 14 residues long. Between the trimmed V and J ends, which lost 4 bases and 1 base, there was a span of 10 bases. CDR3 nucleotides: TGTGCCAGCAGTTATACCCCCGGTAACTATGGCTACACCTTC. Translated, it gives CASSYTPGNYGYTF.

The chain has TRBV10-3 and TRBJ1-5; 10 bases match TRBD1. Germline values: CDR1 ENHRY, CDR2 SYGVKD. V lost 8 bases and J lost 2; bases outside the gene matches: 9. The CDR3 has 16 amino acids. CDR3: CAIGKTGGEGNQPQHF. The CDR3, as DNA: TGTGCCATCGGAAAGACAGGGGGCGAGGGCAATCAGCCCCAGCATTTT.

The gene calls are TRBV2 and TRBJ2-5, with 7 bases matching TRBD1. Judging by the DNA end, TRBJ2-7 fits better; the J call may be wrong. The CDR3 runs to 14 residues. Germline V lookup: CDR1 SNHLY, CDR2 FYNNEI. The CDR3: CASSGGTATYEQYF. DNA of the CDR3: TGTGCCAGCAGTGGTGGGACAGCTACCTACGAGCAGTACTTC.

This clone was seen a single time. The chain couples TRBV19 to TRBJ1-3, with a weak D call TRBD1 (6 bases). This CDR3 spans 16 amino acids. The V gene lost 4 bases and the J gene lost 2 bases, with 15 bases spanning the gap. Germline V gene lookup returns CDR1 LNHDA and CDR2 SQIVND (reference sequence). This CDR3 is CASSRPPGATGNTIYF. The CDR3 DNA is TGTGCCAGTAGTAGGCCCCCGGGGGCAACTGGAAACACCATATATTTT.

The V gene is TRBV5-6, the J gene TRBJ2-7; TRBD1 or TRBD2 may be the D gene (6 bases each). CDR1 and CDR2 from the germline V gene are SGHDT and YYEEEE. The V end lost 2 bases, the J end lost 3 bases, and 12 bases lay between the germline ends. The CDR3 runs 14 residues. CDR3 nucleotide sequence: TGTGCCAGCAGCTTAGGGGGAGGTTACTACGAGCAGTACTTC. This gives the protein CASSLGGGYYEQYF.

This clone was recorded once. The chain has TRBV28 and TRBJ2-7; D remains unclear. CDR1 MDHEN and CDR2 SYDVKM come from the germline V gene. The CDR3 sequence is 15 residues long. V was pared by 5 bases and J by 3 bases, with 17 bases between. The CDR3 region is CASSLTTPAGYEQYF. DNA of the CDR3: TGTGCCAGCAGTCTCACCACCCCGGCCGGCTACGAGCAGTACTTC.

This clone appeared a few times. The V call is TRBV14, the J call TRBJ1-5, with D unclear. The germline V gene has CDR1 SGHDN and CDR2 FVKESK. The V end was cut by 0 bases, the J end by 6 bases, with 6 bases between. The CDR3 loop spans 13 amino acids. The CDR3 region is CASSQEWGQPQHF. DNA of the CDR3: TGTGCCAGCAGCCAAGAATGGGGTCAGCCCCAGCATTTT.

This clone was found once. The chain links TRBV28 to TRBJ1-4, with unresolved D. V lost 5 bases and J 8 bases, leaving 12 bases between the germline ends. The CDR3 contains 13 residues. CDR1 MDHEN and CDR2 SYDVKM come from the germline V gene. The CDR3 loop reads CASSEDPGEKLFF. CDR3 bases: TGTGCCAGCAGTGAGGACCCGGGGGAAAAACTGTTTTTT.

This chain uses TRBV28 with TRBJ2-1; 8 positions agree with TRBD2. Germline V gene lookup returns CDR1 MDHEN and CDR2 SYDVKM. Trimming took 5 bases from V and 4 from J; bases not matched to a gene: 10. This CDR3 contains 16 residues. CDR3 in amino acids: CASSPLRAGDYNEQFF. CDR3 bases: TGTGCCAGCAGTCCCCTCCGAGCGGGAGATTACAATGAGCAGTTCTTC.

The chain couples TRBV6-6 to TRBJ2-7; tentative D call: TRBD1 (6 bases). Per the germline V gene, CDR1 is MNHNY and CDR2 is SVGAGI (reference sequence). The CDR3 extends over 13 amino acids. V was shortened by 5 bases and J by 3 bases, with 11 bases between the two germline ends. The CDR3 sequence is CASSRQAHYEQYF. For the CDR3, the DNA is TGTGCCAGCAGTCGACAGGCGCACTACGAGCAGTACTTC.

V is TRBV10-1 and J is TRBJ1-6, with D possibly being TRBD1 (5 bases). V was cut by 3 bases and J by 7 bases, with 10 bases left in between. Germline V gene data show CDR1 as WNHNN and CDR2 as SYGVQD (reference sequence). This CDR3 contains 14 residues. As DNA, the CDR3 is TGCGCCAGCAGTGAATCCAGGGCCAATTCACCCCTCCACTTT. It translates to CASSESRANSPLHF.

This rearrangement joins TRBV27 to TRBJ1-5, with D unclear. The germline gives CDR1 MNHEY, CDR2 SMNVEV (reference sequence). The CDR3 loop spans 13 amino acids. V was trimmed by 3 bases and J by 4 bases, leaving 7 bases between them. The CDR3 sequence is CASSLRQNQPQHF. DNA of the CDR3: TGTGCCAGCAGTTTGCGGCAAAATCAGCCCCAGCATTTT.

Notes on this clone: The junction does not match germline at one end; this may be a read error. The chain combines TRBV11-2 with TRBJ2-1; 8 positions agree with TRBD2. Germline CDR1 is SGHAT and CDR2 is FQNNGV. The CDR3 is made up of 15 amino acids. The CDR3 loop is CASRLEAGVHNEQFF. CDR3 DNA: TGTGCCAGCAGGTTAGAAGCGGGAGTCCACAATGAGCAGTTCTTC. The entire variable domain, with the rest obtained from reference TRBV11-2 and TRBJ2-1, is as follows: EAGVAQSPRYKIIEKRQSVAFWCNPISGHATLYWYQQILGQGPKLLIQFQNNGVVDDSQLPKDRFSAERLKGVDSTLKIQPAKLEDSAVYLCASRLEAGVHNEQFFGPGTRLTVL.

This sequence joins TRBV20-1 and TRBJ1-2; perhaps TRBD1 as D (5 bases). This CDR3 spans 10 amino acids. Per the germline V gene, CDR1 is DFQATT and CDR2 is SNEGSKA (reference sequence). DNA of the CDR3: TGCCATGGGCAGGGTTCTGGCTACACCTTC. Translating gives CHGQGSGYTF.

This sequence joins TRBV29-1 and TRBJ1-1; tentatively, D is TRBD1 (5 bases). The germline V gene encodes CDR1 SQVTM and CDR2 ANQGSEA. The CDR3 is made up of 12 amino acids. V was cut by 4 bases and J by 3 bases, with 9 bases left in between. CDR3 sequence: CSVVEGHTEAFF. The CDR3 DNA reads as TGCAGCGTTGTTGAGGGGCACACTGAAGCTTTCTTT. The full variable domain, completed using reference TRBV29-1 and TRBJ1-1, is SAVISQKPSRDICQRGTSLTIQCQVDSQVTMMFWYRQQPGQSLTLIATANQGSEATYESGFVIDKFPISRPNLTFSTLTVSNMSPEDSSIYLCSVVEGHTEAFFGQGTRLTVV.

V is TRBV5-4 and J is TRBJ1-1; D is unresolved. Deletions cut 3 bases from V and 3 bases from J, with 6 bases between. CDR3 length equals 12 residues. The germline V gene has CDR1 SGHNT and CDR2 YYREEE (reference sequence). CDR3 sequence (DNA): TGTGCCAGCAGCTCTAGGGACACTGAAGCTTTCTTT. Amino acids: CASSSRDTEAFF.

CDR3 coding DNA: TGCGCCAGCAGCTTCGACAGGAACTACGAGCAGTACTTC. This codes for CASSFDRNYEQYF. V is TRBV5-1 and J is TRBJ2-7; D might be TRBD1 (6 bases). There are 13 residues in the CDR3. Trimming left V 2 bases short and J 3 bases short, with 9 bases between. Germline-derived CDR1 and CDR2 are SGHRS and YFSETQ.